The T cell receptor beta chain under discussion was sequenced for a study of cytomegalovirus exposure and HLA in healthy donors. CDR1 and CDR2 from the germline V gene are SGHNT and YENEEA. Trimming left V 0 bases short and J 6 bases short, with 8 bases between. The CDR3 consists of 13 residues. Use of 60 Vbeta and 13 Jbeta primers characterized the PCR. The assay was immunoSEQ multiplex PCR, and TCRdb's table has in-frame clones only and misses some. Among roughly 190,000 clones listed, around 75% were seen once. Specimen: PBMCs. The chain employs TRBV11-3 and TRBJ1-1; possible D gene TRBD1, 6 bases. The TCR sequence derives from a female donor in good health and CMV-seronegative. The CDR3 sequence: CASSLDRGPEAFF. CDR3 sequence (DNA): TGTGCCAGCAGCTTAGACAGGGGTCCTGAAGCTTTCTTT. The full variable domain, completed using reference TRBV11-3 and TRBJ1-1, is EAGVVQSPRYKIIEKKQPVAFWCNPISGHNTLYWYLQNLGQGPELLIRYENEEAVDDSQLPKDRFSAERLKGVDSTLKIQPAELGDSAVYLCASSLDRGPEAFFGQGTRLTVV.